This T cell receptor (beta chain) was recorded in a study of blood T cell repertoires in COVID-19. As for the study in general: Whether acute or convalescent, the COVID-19 samples came from the United States, Italy and Spain. PBMCs, B-cell-depleted T cells, or T cells were the source of the cDNA or gDNA that made up the material.

The CDR3 covers 13 residues. Per germline, CDR1 KGHSH and CDR2 LQKENI. Trimming stripped 6 bases from V and 0 bases from J, with 8 bases between. Sequencing was performed with immunoSEQ multiplex PCR; in TCRdb, only in-frame clones are kept and a portion is missing. This sample yields 84,000 or so clones, of which 80% are seen a single time; approximately 12% belongs to the top ten. V is TRBV18 and J is TRBJ1-1; possibly TRBD1 for D (6 bases). This receptor was obtained from a woman aged 40 to 49 with active or convalescent COVID-19. Sequenced material: peripheral blood. CDR3 in amino acids: CASSDSLNTEAFF. CDR3 sequence (DNA): TGTGCCAGCTCGGACAGTTTGAACACTGAAGCTTTCTTT.